Below, 17 T cell receptor beta chains from the same sample are listed, as sequenced in a study of T cell repertoires in cytomegalovirus infection (dated by TCRdb to about 2019). The sequencing machine was an Illumina HiSeq 1500. TCRdb reanalyzed the raw reads on its own, using fastp at Q25 for trimming and MiXCR for clone calling, and kept in-frame beta chains. Identical CDR3 proteins give one entry, which carries the most common genes and DNA. Counted in this sample were 150,000 to 200,000 distinct CDR3 sequences; approximately 15% of them appeared once. The ten most abundant clones make up approximately 30% of the sample. Material: PBMCs. All receptors come from a human donor in good health (CMV status not recorded). Some clones in this sample may be carry-over from other donors' samples.

This clonotype was observed many times. This chain joins TRBV7-2 and TRBJ2-2; the D gene is possibly TRBD1 (6 bases). Trimming took 3 bases from V and 5 from J, leaving 19 bases between them. Germline CDR1 SGHTA, CDR2 FQGNSA. The CDR3 loop spans 17 amino acids. The CDR3 loop is CASSFQSRGRGTGELFF. DNA for the CDR3: TGTGCCAGCAGCTTCCAGAGCAGGGGTCGGGGAACCGGGGAGCTGTTTTTT. The full variable domain, rest sourced from reference TRBV7-2 and TRBJ2-2, is GAGVSQSPSNKVTEKGKDVELRCDPISGHTALYWYRQSLGQGLEFLIYFQGNSAPDKSGLPSDRFSAERTGGSVSTLTIQRTQQEDSAVYLCASSFQSRGRGTGELFFGEGSRLTVL.

This clonotype has more than one count but fewer than ten. V gene TRBV6-2 or TRBV6-3 combines with J gene TRBJ1-5; 7 nucleotides align to TRBD1. The junction had 20 bases not matched to a gene; V was cut back by 6 bases and J by 0 bases. The CDR3 has 20 residues. Per the germline V gene, CDR1 is MNHEY and CDR2 is SVGEGT. The CDR3 loop is CASRKDRVRNRPYSNQPQHF. CDR3 sequence (DNA): TGTGCCAGCAGGAAAGACAGGGTCAGAAACCGTCCGTATAGCAATCAGCCCCAGCATTTT.

In its sample, this clonotype was seen many times. The rearrangement links TRBV28 to TRBJ2-1, with TRBD1 matching 7 bases. Trimming removed 3 bases from V and 0 bases from J; junction bases left unmatched: 26. Germline V lookup: CDR1 MDHEN, CDR2 SYDVKM. The CDR3 runs 23 residues. CDR3 sequence reads: CASSLVPSVSHSQQGISYNEQFF. The CDR3 region has the DNA TGTGCCAGCAGTTTGGTCCCCTCGGTTTCACACTCCCAACAGGGGATCTCCTACAATGAGCAGTTCTTC. The complete variable domain, with remaining parts taken from reference TRBV28 and TRBJ2-1, reads DVKVTQSSRYLVKRTGEKVFLECVQDMDHENMFWYRQDPGLGLRLIYFSYDVKMKEKGDIPEGYSVSREKKERFSLILESASTNQTSMYLCASSLVPSVSHSQQGISYNEQFFGPGTRLTVL.

This clonotype was observed a few times. The chain is built from TRBV10-3 and TRBJ2-7, with D perhaps being TRBD1 or TRBD2 (5 bases each). Germline V gene lookup returns CDR1 ENHRY and CDR2 SYGVKD. Trimming stripped 10 bases from V and 0 bases from J, with 13 bases between. The CDR3 extends over 13 amino acids. CDR3 sequence (DNA): TGTGCCACTGGGACGCTTAGCTCCTACGAGCAGTACTTC. Amino acids: CATGTLSSYEQYF.

V usage is TRBV2 and J usage is TRBJ2-1; 15 nucleotides line up with TRBD2. Unmatched junction bases numbered 5, after V lost 6 bases and J lost 8 bases. CDR3 length: 15 residues. Germline V gene data show CDR1 as SNHLY and CDR2 as FYNNEI. The CDR3 reads CASRRTSGGVDEQFF. The CDR3 DNA sequence: TGTGCCAGCAGGCGGACTAGCGGGGGGGTGGATGAGCAGTTCTTC.

The V gene is TRBV20-1, the J gene TRBJ1-4, with 9 bases identical to TRBD1. The CDR3 consists of 13 residues. Germline lookup yields CDR1 DFQATT and CDR2 SNEGSKA (reference sequence). After removal of 5 bases from V and 7 bases from J, the junction contained 5 bases not matched to a gene. The CDR3 spells CSAVGTGIEKLFF. As DNA, the CDR3 is TGCAGTGCTGTCGGGACAGGGATTGAAAAACTGTTTTTT.

The chain couples TRBV28 to TRBJ1-1; perhaps TRBD1 as D (5 bases). V lost 8 bases and J 6 bases, leaving 19 bases between the germline ends. This CDR3 region has 14 residues. Germline CDR1 MDHEN, CDR2 SYDVKM. Here the CDR3 reads CASGSGGREAEAFF. The CDR3 DNA reads as TGTGCCAGCGGCTCTGGCGGCAGGGAAGCTGAAGCTTTCTTT.

For the CDR3, the DNA is TGTGCCATCCGCGGTGACGTAGATACGCAGTATTTT. It is translated as CAIRGDVDTQYF. The V and J genes are TRBV10-3 and TRBJ2-3; no clear D gene. Germline V gene lookup returns CDR1 ENHRY and CDR2 SYGVKD. The CDR3 runs to 12 residues. V was trimmed by 8 bases and J by 5 bases, leaving 11 bases between them.

The V and J genes are TRBV19 and TRBJ1-1, with D possibly TRBD1 on 6 matching bases. The V end was cut by 3 bases, the J end by 1 base, with 18 bases between. In germline, CDR1 is LNHDA, CDR2 SQIVND (reference sequence). The CDR3 has 17 amino acids. CDR3 coding DNA: TGTGCCAGTAGTATCGGGACCCTACAGGGAAGGAACACTGAAGCTTTCTTT. As protein: CASSIGTLQGRNTEAFF.

V is TRBV20-1 and J is TRBJ2-2; D unresolved. Germline V CDR1 and CDR2: DFQATT, SNEGSKA (reference sequence). The V and J ends lost 4 bases and 5 bases respectively, with 17 bases between them. The CDR3 consists of 15 residues. CDR3 sequence: CSAIPVTGGTGELFF. The DNA of the CDR3 is TGCAGTGCTATTCCCGTTACGGGCGGAACCGGGGAGCTGTTTTTT.

The J gene is TRBJ1-3, the V gene TRBV12-3 or TRBV12-4, with D tentatively TRBD1 (5 bases). This CDR3 contains 14 residues. V was shortened by 6 bases and J by 2 bases, with 11 bases between the two germline ends. CDR3 bases: TGTGCCAGCAGATCCTTGGGGGCTGGAAACACCATATATTTT. It is translated as CASRSLGAGNTIYF.

J is TRBJ2-1 and V is TRBV6-2 or TRBV6-3; TRBD1 is a possible D gene (6 bases). Per the germline V gene, CDR1 is MNHEY and CDR2 is SVGEGT. V was pared by 5 bases and J by 1 base, with 12 bases between. The CDR3 has 15 residues. The CDR3 here is CASSQQGRSYNEQFF. The CDR3 region has the DNA TGTGCCAGCAGTCAACAGGGTAGGTCCTACAATGAGCAGTTCTTC.

This clonotype has ten or more counts. J is TRBJ1-4 and V is TRBV28; possibly TRBD1 for D (5 bases). Trimming took off 3 bases at V and 8 bases at J, with 16 bases between the two ends. Germline V CDR1 and CDR2: MDHEN, SYDVKM. This CDR3 has 15 amino acids. CDR3 bases: TGTGCCAGCAGTTTCCGAAACAGGTTAGGGGAAAAACTGTTTTTT. It is translated as CASSFRNRLGEKLFF.

The table lists this clonotype with many counts. The chain is built from TRBV7-2 and TRBJ1-1; weak D call: TRBD1 (5 bases). Trimming took 5 bases from V and 7 from J, leaving 14 bases between them. The CDR3 length is 13 residues. Germline lookup yields CDR1 SGHTA and CDR2 FQGNSA. CDR3 coding DNA: TGTGCCAGCAGCCTGGGACGATGGGGTGAAGCTTTCTTT. Encoded protein: CASSLGRWGEAFF. Filled out from reference TRBV7-2 and TRBJ1-1, the complete variable domain reads GAGVSQSPSNKVTEKGKDVELRCDPISGHTALYWYRQSLGQGLEFLIYFQGNSAPDKSGLPSDRFSAERTGGSVSTLTIQRTQQEDSAVYLCASSLGRWGEAFFGQGTRLTVV.

This clonotype appeared many times. The chain recombines TRBV7-3 with TRBJ2-2; TRBD2 agrees at 10 bases. CDR3 length: 18 amino acids. Trimming at V came to 0 bases and at J to 1 base, leaving 5 bases not matched to a gene. Germline assignment: CDR1 SGHTA and CDR2 FQGTGA. Written as DNA, the CDR3 is TGTGCCAGCAGCTTAACGTCGGGACTAGCGAGGAACACCGGGGAGCTGTTTTTT. Its translation is CASSLTSGLARNTGELFF.

The chain uses TRBV11-3 and TRBJ1-1, with 7 bases matching TRBD1. The CDR3 sequence is 15 residues long. The V and J ends lost 3 bases and 4 bases, in that order; junction bases with no gene match: 8. The germline gives CDR1 SGHNT, CDR2 YENEEA. CDR3 in amino acids: CASSFLGQAPTEAFF. DNA of the CDR3: TGTGCCAGCAGCTTCCTTGGACAGGCGCCCACTGAAGCTTTCTTT.

This clonotype was picked up many times. The V call is TRBV19, the J call TRBJ1-1; 8 bases line up with TRBD1. Trimming at V came to 6 bases and at J to 6 bases, leaving 12 bases not matched to a gene. The length of the CDR3 is 15 residues. Germline V gene sequence: CDR1 LNHDA, CDR2 SQIVND (reference sequence). The DNA of the CDR3 is TGTGCCAGTAGCGACTCCACAACAGGGGGACCTGAAGCTTTCTTT. Its translation: CASSDSTTGGPEAFF.